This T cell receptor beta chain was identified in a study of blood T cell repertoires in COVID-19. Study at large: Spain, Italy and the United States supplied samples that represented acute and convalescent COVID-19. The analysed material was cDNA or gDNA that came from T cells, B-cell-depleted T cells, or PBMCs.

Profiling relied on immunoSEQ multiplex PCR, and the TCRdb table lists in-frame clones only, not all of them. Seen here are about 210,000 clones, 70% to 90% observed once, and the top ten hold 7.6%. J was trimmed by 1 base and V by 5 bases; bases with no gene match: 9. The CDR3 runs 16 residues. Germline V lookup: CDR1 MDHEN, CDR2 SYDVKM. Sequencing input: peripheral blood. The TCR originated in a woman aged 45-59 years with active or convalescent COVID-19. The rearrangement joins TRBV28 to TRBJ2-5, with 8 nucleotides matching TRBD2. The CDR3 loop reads CASSPILAALQETQYF. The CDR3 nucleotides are TGTGCCAGCAGTCCCATACTAGCGGCCCTCCAAGAGACCCAGTACTTC.